This T cell receptor beta chain is from a study of T cell changes during pregnancy in multiple sclerosis. The germline gives CDR1 ENHRY, CDR2 SYGVKD. Trimming left V 0 bases short and J 5 bases short, with 10 bases between. The CDR3 runs 14 residues. The assay was immunoSEQ multiplex PCR, and TCRdb's table has in-frame clones only and misses some. The table lists around 36,000 clones, approximately 90% of them singletons. The sequence came from a female donor with multiple sclerosis, enrolled in a pregnancy study. The sequenced sample was peripheral blood, obtained before pregnancy. This chain connects TRBV10-3 to TRBJ1-1; a weak D match, TRBD1 (6 bases). The CDR3 is CAISESYRDTEAFF. The CDR3 region has the DNA TGTGCCATCAGTGAGTCATACAGGGATACTGAAGCTTTCTTT.